This section outlines one T cell receptor (beta chain) sequence together with its context. Its antigen remains unknown. The data are from a study of blood T cells in healthy people across ages. Findings and limits, study-wide: The unsorted PBMCs prevented any conclusive comparison of naive versus antigen-experienced cells.

Per-sample yields of isolated PBMCs were at least 6 million. Through a sample-barcoded 5' primer and a J-beta primer mix, a second PCR was run for roughly 6 to 12 cycles. TCRdb ran MiXCR on the 5' RACE reads and lists one entry per CDR3 protein. This sample has more than 700,000 distinct CDR3 sequences, with roughly 53% found just once. The sample comprised blood. This receptor was obtained from a man at least 80 years old in good health.

This chain's CDR3 is CASSRAAGYEQYF. The CDR3 DNA sequence: TGTGCCAGCAGCCGAGCGGCAGGGTACGAGCAGTACTTC. The rearrangement uses TRBV5-8 and TRBJ2-4; D is possibly TRBD1 or TRBD2 (5 bases each). Matching the DNA end better, TRBJ2-7 makes the J call doubtful. CDR1 and CDR2 from the germline V gene are SGHTS and YDEGEE. The CDR3 loop spans 13 amino acids.